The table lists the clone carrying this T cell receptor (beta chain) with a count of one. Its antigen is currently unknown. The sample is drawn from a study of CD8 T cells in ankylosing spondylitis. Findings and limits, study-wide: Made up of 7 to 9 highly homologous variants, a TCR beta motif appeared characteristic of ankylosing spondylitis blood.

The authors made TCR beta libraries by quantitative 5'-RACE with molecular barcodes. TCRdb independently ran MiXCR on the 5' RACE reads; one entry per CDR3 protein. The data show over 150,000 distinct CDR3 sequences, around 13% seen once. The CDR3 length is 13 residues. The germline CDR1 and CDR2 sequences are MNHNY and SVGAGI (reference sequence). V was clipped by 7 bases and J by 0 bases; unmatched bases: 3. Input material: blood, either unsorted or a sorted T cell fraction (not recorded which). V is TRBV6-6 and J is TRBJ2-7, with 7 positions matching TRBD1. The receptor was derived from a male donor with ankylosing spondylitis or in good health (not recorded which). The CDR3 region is CASNGQASYEQYF. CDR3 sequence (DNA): TGTGCCAGCAACGGACAGGCCTCCTACGAGCAGTACTTC.